The 20 T cell receptor beta chains below all came from one sample that was sequenced in a study of T cells in Graves' hyperthyroidism and ophthalmopathy. Researchers amplified the TCR beta CDR3 regions from RNA transcripts. Initially, a first-round RT-PCR of the TCR CDR3 employed the HTBI primer set. TCRdb re-called the multiplex PCR reads through MiXCR, storing one row per CDR3 protein. The sample lists under 450,000 distinct CDR3 sequences; roughly a sixth were seen once. The sample consisted of blood. The receptors here all came from a woman aged 25 to 39 with Graves' hyperthyroidism that later progressed to Graves' ophthalmopathy.

Only a few counts were recorded for this clonotype. The chain is built from TRBV4-1 and TRBJ1-3; D uncertain. The CDR3 consists of 15 residues. V dropped 4 bases and J dropped 8 bases, with 18 bases sitting between them. In germline, CDR1 is MGHRA, CDR2 YSYEKL. The CDR3 loop is CASSPTGPHLDTIYF. The CDR3 nucleotides are TGCGCCAGCAGCCCCACCGGGCCCCACCTGGACACCATATATTTT.

This clonotype was seen ten or more times. The chain recombines TRBV12-3 or TRBV12-4 with TRBJ2-5; the D gene is possibly TRBD1 (5 bases). The V and J ends lost 5 bases and 5 bases respectively, with 12 bases between them. This CDR3 region has 13 residues. CDR3 in amino acids: CASSAGPWETQYF. The CDR3 coding sequence is TGTGCCAGCAGTGCAGGGCCTTGGGAGACCCAGTACTTC.

The chain has TRBV3-1 and TRBJ2-2; 7 nucleotides align to TRBD1. Germline CDR1 is LGHDT and CDR2 is YNNKEL (reference sequence). V trimming: 4 bases; J trimming: 0 bases; junction bases outside the gene matches: 2. The CDR3 covers 15 residues. CDR3 protein: CASSRGGANTGELFF. The CDR3 region has the DNA TGTGCCAGCAGCCGAGGGGGCGCGAACACCGGGGAGCTGTTTTTT. The whole variable domain, filled in from reference TRBV3-1 and TRBJ2-2, reads DTAVSQTPKYLVTQMGNDKSIKCEQNLGHDTMYWYKQDSKKFLKIMFSYNNKELIINETVPNRFSPKSPDKAHLNLHINSLELGDSAVYFCASSRGGANTGELFFGEGSRLTVL.

Concerning this clonotype: Just one base apart from a much larger clone, this may be a read error. This chain connects TRBV7-8 to TRBJ2-2; the D is unclear. The ends were cut back, 1 base at V and 7 bases at J, with 7 bases in the middle. This CDR3 is 13 amino acids long. CDR1 and CDR2 (germline): SGHVS, FQNEAQ. CDR3 sequence reads: CASSLGTGGELFF. For the CDR3, the DNA is TGTGCCAGCAGCTTAGGCACGGGCGGGGAGCTGTTTTTT.

This clonotype was observed a few times. The genes are TRBV30 and TRBJ2-1; possible D gene TRBD2, 6 bases. This CDR3 comprises 14 residues. Germline CDR1 reads GTSNPN; CDR2 reads SVGIG (reference sequence). V shed 5 bases and J shed 3 bases, with 14 bases lying between them. This CDR3 is CAWAHGGNYNEQFF. CDR3 coding DNA: TGTGCCTGGGCGCATGGGGGGAACTACAATGAGCAGTTCTTC. The variable domain in full, completed from reference TRBV30 and TRBJ2-1, reads SQTIHQWPATLVQPVGSPLSLECTVEGTSNPNLYWYRQAAGRGLQLLFYSVGIGQISSEVPQNLSASRPQDRQFILSSKKLLLSDSGFYLCAWAHGGNYNEQFFGPGTRLTVL.

This clonotype was counted many times. The genes are TRBV20-1 and TRBJ1-2; 10 positions match TRBD1. The V gene end was trimmed by 0 bases and the J gene end by 7 bases; junction bases not matched to a gene: 11. From germline, CDR1 is DFQATT and CDR2 SNEGSKA (reference sequence). This CDR3 has 16 residues. The CDR3 loop is CSARDKGQGHYGGYTF. CDR3 sequence (DNA): TGCAGTGCTAGAGATAAGGGACAGGGGCACTACGGTGGCTACACCTTC.

The chain uses TRBV6-1 and TRBJ2-3; 15 bases are shared with TRBD2. CDR1 MNHNS and CDR2 SASEGT come from the germline V gene. The CDR3 has 18 amino acids. The ends lost 5 bases at V and 4 bases at J; junction bases unmatched: 10. In DNA, the CDR3 is TGTGCCAGCAGTCCTAGGACTAGCGGGAGGGCCATTTCAGATACGCAGTATTTT. Its protein is CASSPRTSGRAISDTQYF.

V is TRBV20-1 and J is TRBJ2-7, with 8 bases identical to TRBD1. Germline V gene data show CDR1 as DFQATT and CDR2 as SNEGSKA (reference sequence). V lost 7 bases, J lost 2 bases, and 10 bases stayed unmatched. The CDR3 length is 14 residues. The CDR3 region has the DNA TGCAGTGGTCGTACGGGACAGGTAACCTACGAGCAGTACTTC. Its translation is CSGRTGQVTYEQYF.

The chain recombines TRBV18 with TRBJ1-2, with D maybe TRBD1 (6 bases). Germline CDR1 KGHSH, CDR2 LQKENI. V was pared by 4 bases and J by 3 bases, with 15 bases between. This CDR3 is 15 amino acids long. The CDR3: CASSQMTGSYYGYTF. The CDR3 coding sequence is TGTGCCAGCTCACAGATGACAGGCTCGTACTATGGCTACACCTTC. Supplemented by reference TRBV18 and TRBJ1-2, the full variable domain reads NAGVMQNPRHLVRRRGQEARLRCSPMKGHSHVYWYRQLPEEGLKFMVYLQKENIIDESGMPKERFSAEFPKEGPSILRIQQVVRGDSAAYFCASSQMTGSYYGYTFGSGTRLTVV.

This clonotype was observed once. This chain connects TRBV6-1 to TRBJ2-1; 7 bases match TRBD1. CDR3 length: 15 residues. In germline, CDR1 is MNHNS, CDR2 SASEGT. J lost 2 bases, V lost 6 bases, and 7 bases had no gene match. CDR3 DNA sequence: TGTGCCAGCAGCCAGTTAGGGACAGCCTACAATGAGCAGTTCTTC. Translating gives CASSQLGTAYNEQFF.

This clonotype was found many times. V gene TRBV28 combines with J gene TRBJ1-1; D is unclear. CDR1 and CDR2 (germline): MDHEN, SYDVKM. Trimming pared 4 bases from V and 2 bases from J, leaving 14 bases between. The CDR3 is 15 residues long. The CDR3 spells CASSSFTEYNTEAFF. The CDR3 DNA is TGTGCCAGCAGTTCCTTTACAGAGTATAACACTGAAGCTTTCTTT.

This clonotype was counted at least ten times. V usage is TRBV12-3 or TRBV12-4 and J usage is TRBJ1-2; TRBD1 agrees at 10 bases. The CDR3 consists of 16 residues. The ends lost 5 bases at V and 4 bases at J; junction bases unmatched: 10. The CDR3 DNA reads as TGTGCCAGCAGTCCAGCCGGGACAGGGGCCCTCTATGGCTACACCTTC. This sequence encodes CASSPAGTGALYGYTF.

The sample holds many counts of this clonotype. The J gene is TRBJ2-5, the V gene TRBV10-2; D ambiguous. V shed 7 bases and J shed 4 bases, with 13 bases lying between them. The CDR3 loop spans 13 amino acids. Germline V gene sequence: CDR1 WSHSY, CDR2 SAAADI. The CDR3 reads CASIGSGSETQYF. CDR3 DNA: TGCGCCAGCATTGGCAGTGGTTCAGAGACCCAGTACTTC.

At least ten counts were recorded for this clonotype. The chain couples TRBV6-1 to TRBJ1-4; D gene uncertain. Trimming pared 3 bases from V and 0 bases from J, leaving 8 bases between. The CDR3 has 15 residues. Germline lookup yields CDR1 MNHNS and CDR2 SASEGT. Here the CDR3 reads CASSEDGATNEKLFF. CDR3 coding DNA: TGTGCCAGCAGTGAGGACGGTGCAACTAATGAAAAACTGTTTTTT.

This clonotype was seen repeatedly, ten times or more. The chain uses TRBV5-1 and TRBJ2-1, with TRBD2 identical over 9 bases. Germline-derived CDR1 and CDR2 are SGHRS and YFSETQ. CDR3 length: 16 amino acids. The J segment lost 8 bases and the V segment lost 1 base, leaving 10 bases of the junction unmatched. The DNA for the CDR3 is TGCGCCAGCAGCTTGTTAGTCCTAGCGGGGAATTATGAGCAGTTCTTC. Protein sequence: CASSLLVLAGNYEQFF.

This chain uses TRBV5-6 with TRBJ1-2, with D tentatively TRBD1 (6 bases). Trimming took off 0 bases at V and 5 bases at J, with 23 bases between the two ends. This CDR3 spans 18 amino acids. The germline CDR1 and CDR2 sequences are SGHDT and YYEEEE. CDR3 loop: CASSLAKKRWGAEYGYTF. Written as DNA, the CDR3 is TGTGCCAGCAGCTTGGCTAAAAAGAGATGGGGGGCTGAATATGGCTACACCTTC.

This clonotype was counted at least ten times. This rearrangement joins TRBV27 to TRBJ2-3, with D maybe TRBD1 (5 bases). CDR1 is MNHEY and CDR2 is SMNVEV in the germline V gene (reference sequence). The V end was cut by 1 base, the J end by 4 bases, with 12 bases between. The CDR3 totals 15 residues. In DNA, the CDR3 is TGTGCCAGCAGTTTATGGGGCAGGGCAGCAGATACGCAGTATTTT. It specifies CASSLWGRAADTQYF.

In this sample, this clonotype turned up many times. V is TRBV14 and J is TRBJ2-1, with D perhaps TRBD2 (5 bases). Trimming stripped 1 base from V and 6 bases from J, with 22 bases between. CDR1 and CDR2 (germline): SGHDN, FVKESK. The CDR3 extends over 18 amino acids. The CDR3 here is CASSQGPPRTEGGNEQFF. The CDR3 DNA follows: TGTGCCAGCAGCCAAGGTCCCCCCAGAACCGAGGGCGGCAATGAGCAGTTCTTC.

At least ten counts were recorded for this clonotype. The chain joins TRBV7-9 to TRBJ2-1; perhaps TRBD1 as D (6 bases). Trimming stripped 5 bases from V and 0 bases from J, with 17 bases between. The CDR3 length is 17 residues. Germline CDR1 reads SEHNR; CDR2 reads FQNEAQ (reference sequence). The CDR3 sequence is CASSPRPQGFSYNEQFF. The CDR3 nucleotides read TGTGCCAGCAGCCCGCGACCACAGGGTTTCTCCTACAATGAGCAGTTCTTC.

This clonotype has only a few counts. The chain uses TRBV20-1 and TRBJ2-1; perhaps D is TRBD1 or TRBD2 (6 bases each). The CDR3 covers 14 residues. V was pared by 0 bases and J by 7 bases, with 13 bases between. The germline V gene encodes CDR1 DFQATT and CDR2 SNEGSKA (reference sequence). CDR3 DNA: TGCAGTGCTAGAGAGGGGGGCAGTTGGAATGAGCAGTTCTTC. Encoded protein: CSAREGGSWNEQFF.